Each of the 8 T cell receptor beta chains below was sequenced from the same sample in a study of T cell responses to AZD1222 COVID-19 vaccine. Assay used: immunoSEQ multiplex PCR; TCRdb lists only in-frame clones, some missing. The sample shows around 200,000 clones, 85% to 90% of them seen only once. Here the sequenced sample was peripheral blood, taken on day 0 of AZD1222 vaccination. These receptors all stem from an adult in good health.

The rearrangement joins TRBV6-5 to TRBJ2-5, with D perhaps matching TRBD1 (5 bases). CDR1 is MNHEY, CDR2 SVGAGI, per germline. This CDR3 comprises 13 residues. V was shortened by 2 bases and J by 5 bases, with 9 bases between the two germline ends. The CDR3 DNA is TGTGCCAGCAGTTACGACAGACGGGAGACCCAGTACTTC. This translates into CASSYDRRETQYF.

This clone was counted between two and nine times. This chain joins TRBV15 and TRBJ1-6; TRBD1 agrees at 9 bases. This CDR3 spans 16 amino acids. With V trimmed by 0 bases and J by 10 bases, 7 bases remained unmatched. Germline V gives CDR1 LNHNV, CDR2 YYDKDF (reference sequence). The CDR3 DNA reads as TGTGCCACCAGCAGAGATTCGGGACAGGGCTTCTCACCCCTCCACTTT. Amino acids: CATSRDSGQGFSPLHF.

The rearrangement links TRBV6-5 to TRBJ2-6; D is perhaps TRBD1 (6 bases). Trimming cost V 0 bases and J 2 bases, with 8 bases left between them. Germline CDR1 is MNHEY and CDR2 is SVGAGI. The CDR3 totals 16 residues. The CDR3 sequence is CASSYSEGAGANVLTF. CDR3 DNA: TGTGCCAGCAGTTACTCCGAGGGGGCTGGGGCCAACGTCCTGACTTTC.

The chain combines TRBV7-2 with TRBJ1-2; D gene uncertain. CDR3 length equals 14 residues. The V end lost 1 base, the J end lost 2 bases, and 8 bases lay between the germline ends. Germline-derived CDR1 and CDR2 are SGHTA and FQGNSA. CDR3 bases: TGTGCCAGCAGCTTAGTGGGGTTAAACTATGGCTACACCTTC. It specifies CASSLVGLNYGYTF. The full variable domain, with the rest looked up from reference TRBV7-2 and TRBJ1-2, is GAGVSQSPSNKVTEKGKDVELRCDPISGHTALYWYRQSLGQGLEFLIYFQGNSAPDKSGLPSDRFSAERTGGSVSTLTIQRTQQEDSAVYLCASSLVGLNYGYTFGSGTRLTVV.

The CDR3 sequence is CASSFRGRTEAFF. For the CDR3, the DNA is TGTGCCAGTAGTTTCAGGGGGCGAACTGAAGCTTTCTTT. The chain links TRBV19 to TRBJ1-1; 8 nucleotides agree with TRBD1. Germline CDR1 reads LNHDA; CDR2 reads SQIVND (reference sequence). The CDR3 totals 13 residues. V gave up 5 bases and J gave up 5 bases; unmatched junction bases: 4.

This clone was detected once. CDR3 residues: CASSFGQGQSEKLFF. CDR3 coding DNA: TGCGCCAGCAGCTTCGGACAGGGGCAGAGTGAAAAACTGTTTTTT. J is TRBJ1-4 and V is TRBV5-1; 9 nucleotides agree with TRBD1. This CDR3 is built from 15 residues. V lost 2 bases and J lost 7; bases outside the gene matches: 6. Germline V lookup: CDR1 SGHRS, CDR2 YFSETQ. The full variable domain, rest sourced from reference TRBV5-1 and TRBJ1-4, is KAGVTQTPRYLIKTRGQQVTLSCSPISGHRSVSWYQQTPGQGLQFLFEYFSETQRNKGNFPGRFSGRQFSNSRSEMNVSTLELGDSALYLCASSFGQGQSEKLFFGSGTQLSVL.

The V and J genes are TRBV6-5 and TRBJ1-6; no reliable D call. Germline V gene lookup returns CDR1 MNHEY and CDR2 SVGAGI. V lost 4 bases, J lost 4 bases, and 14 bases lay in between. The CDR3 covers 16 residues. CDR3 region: CASSSVRDWYNSPLHF. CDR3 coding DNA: TGTGCCAGCAGTTCGGTGAGGGATTGGTATAATTCACCCCTCCACTTT.

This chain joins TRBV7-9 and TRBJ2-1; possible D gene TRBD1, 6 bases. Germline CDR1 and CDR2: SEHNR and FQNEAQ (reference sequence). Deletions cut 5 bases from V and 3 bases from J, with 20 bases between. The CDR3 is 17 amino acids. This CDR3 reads CASSRSIGGVHYNEQFF. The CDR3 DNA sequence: TGTGCCAGCAGCCGCTCGATTGGGGGCGTGCACTACAATGAGCAGTTCTTC.